Below, 8 T cell receptor beta chains from the same sample are listed, as sequenced in a study of blood T cell repertoires in COVID-19. Clones were read by immunoSEQ multiplex PCR, and TCRdb kept only the in-frame ones, dropping some. There are about 260,000 clones in the sample; approximately 83% occur only once, and 13% lies in the top ten. The sample consisted of peripheral blood. The receptors stem from a human donor in a cohort sampled during active COVID-19.

The rearrangement joins TRBV19 to TRBJ1-2; TRBD1 is a possible D gene (5 bases). CDR3 length equals 14 residues. Germline V gives CDR1 LNHDA, CDR2 SQIVND (reference sequence). DNA for the CDR3: TGTGCTGTGAGGGACTATCGGGGGTCCGATGGCTACACCTTC. This codes for CAVRDYRGSDGYTF.

The chain carries TRBV3-1 (or the pseudogene TRBV3-2) and TRBJ1-2, with 7 nucleotides matching TRBD1. Germline loops: CDR1 LGHDT, CDR2 YNNKEL (reference sequence). This CDR3 has 15 amino acids. V shed 4 bases, J shed 0 bases, and the junction held 5 bases outside the gene matches. This CDR3 is CASSPRQGANYGYTF. The CDR3 DNA is TGTGCCAGCAGCCCCAGACAGGGAGCTAACTATGGCTACACCTTC.

The chain combines TRBV27 with TRBJ1-5, with 7 positions matching TRBD1. CDR3 length: 16 amino acids. V shed 10 bases, J shed 2 bases, and the junction held 14 bases outside the gene matches. In germline, CDR1 is MNHEY, CDR2 SMNVEV (reference sequence). For the CDR3, the DNA is TGTGCCACCAAACAGGGGTTTAATTTGGGCAATCAGCCCCAGCATTTT. Translating it yields CATKQGFNLGNQPQHF.

This chain connects TRBV12-3 or TRBV12-4 to TRBJ2-4; 8 nucleotides agree with TRBD1. The CDR3 runs 13 residues. V shed 6 bases, J shed 8 bases, and the junction held 6 bases outside the gene matches. The CDR3 is CASSRTGLDIQYF. The CDR3 region has the DNA TGTGCCAGCAGCAGGACAGGGTTGGACATTCAGTACTTC.

This clone was counted between two and nine times. This chain joins TRBV28 and TRBJ2-5; TRBD1 is a possible D gene (5 bases). The CDR3 is made up of 12 amino acids. The germline V and J ends were trimmed by 8 bases and 6 bases, with 13 bases remaining between them. Germline assignment: CDR1 MDHEN and CDR2 SYDVKM. The CDR3 region is CASSGNSQTQYF. The CDR3 DNA is TGTGCCAGCTCAGGGAACAGCCAGACCCAGTACTTC.

This sequence joins TRBV5-8 and TRBJ2-3, with D maybe TRBD2 (5 bases). CDR1 is SGHTS and CDR2 is YDEGEE in the germline V gene. V shed 1 base and J shed 6 bases, with 12 bases lying between them. This CDR3 spans 14 amino acids. CDR3 region: CASSLRSEGDTQYF. For the CDR3, the DNA is TGTGCCAGCAGCTTGAGATCCGAGGGCGATACGCAGTATTTT.

The chain couples TRBV7-9 to TRBJ1-5; the match to TRBD1 covers 7 bases. The germline V gene has CDR1 SEHNR and CDR2 FQNEAQ (reference sequence). Trimming removed 5 bases from V and 3 bases from J; junction bases left unmatched: 10. This CDR3 spans 16 amino acids. The CDR3 coding sequence is TGTGCCAGCAGCACCGGGGGGGACAGATACAATCAGCCCCAGCATTTT. Amino acids: CASSTGGDRYNQPQHF.

The chain couples TRBV7-2 to TRBJ2-7; no definite D call. The CDR3 consists of 14 residues. Trimming removed 3 bases at V and 4 bases at J, with 13 bases between. The germline gives CDR1 SGHTA, CDR2 FQGNSA. CDR3 sequence reads: CASSFGEAAYEQYF. Here the CDR3 DNA reads TGTGCCAGCAGCTTTGGAGAGGCCGCGTACGAGCAGTACTTC.